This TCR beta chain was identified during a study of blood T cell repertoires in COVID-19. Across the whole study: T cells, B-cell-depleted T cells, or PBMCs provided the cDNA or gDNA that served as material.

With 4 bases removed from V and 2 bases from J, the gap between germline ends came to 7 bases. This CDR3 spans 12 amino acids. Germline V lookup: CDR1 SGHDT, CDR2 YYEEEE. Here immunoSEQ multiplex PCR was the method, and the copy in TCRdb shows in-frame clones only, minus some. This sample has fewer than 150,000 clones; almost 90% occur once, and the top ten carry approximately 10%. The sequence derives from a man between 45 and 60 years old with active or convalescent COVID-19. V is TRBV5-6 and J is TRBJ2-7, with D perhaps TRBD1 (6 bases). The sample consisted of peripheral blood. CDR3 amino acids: CASSRTAYEQYF. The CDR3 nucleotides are TGTGCCAGCAGCCGGACAGCCTACGAGCAGTACTTC.